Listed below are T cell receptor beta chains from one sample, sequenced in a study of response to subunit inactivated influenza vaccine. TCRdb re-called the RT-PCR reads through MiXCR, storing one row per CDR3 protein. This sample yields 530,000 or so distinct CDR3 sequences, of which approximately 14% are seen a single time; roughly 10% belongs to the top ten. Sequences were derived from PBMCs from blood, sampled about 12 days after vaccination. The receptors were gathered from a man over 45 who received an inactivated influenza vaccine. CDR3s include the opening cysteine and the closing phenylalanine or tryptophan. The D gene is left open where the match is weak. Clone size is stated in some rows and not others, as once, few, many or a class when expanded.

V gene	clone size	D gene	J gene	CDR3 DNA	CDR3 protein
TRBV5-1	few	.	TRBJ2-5	TGCGCCAGCAGCTCGGAAGGGTCCCAGTACTTC	CASSSEGSQYF
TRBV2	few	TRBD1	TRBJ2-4	TGTGCCAGCAGTGGGGTCAGGGGGCACGAAAACATTCAGTACTTC	CASSGVRGHENIQYF
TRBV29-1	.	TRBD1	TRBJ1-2	TGCAGCGCCTGGACAGGGATTGATGGCTACACCTTC	CSAWTGIDGYTF
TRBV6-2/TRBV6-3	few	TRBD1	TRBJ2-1	TGTGCCAGCAGTTATCCGACAGGGAACAATGAGCAGTTCTTC	CASSYPTGNNEQFF
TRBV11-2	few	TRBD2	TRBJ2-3	TGTGCCAGCAGCGAATCTCACAGCGGGGTCACTAGCACAGATACGCAGTATTTT	CASSESHSGVTSTDTQYF
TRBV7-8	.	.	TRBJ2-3	TGTGCCAGCAGCTTAGTGGGGGGGGGCTGGAATACGCAGTATTTT	CASSLVGGGWNTQYF
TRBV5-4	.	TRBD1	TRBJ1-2	TGTGCCTCTAGCGGGACAGGGACCTACACCTTC	CASSGTGTYTF
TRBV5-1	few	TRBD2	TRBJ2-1	TGCGCCAGCAGCTTGCCAGCGGGAGGGCCCCAGTTCTTC	CASSLPAGGPQFF
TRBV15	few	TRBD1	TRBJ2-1	TGTGCCACCAGCAGCGGACAGGGCAATGAGCAGTTCTTC	CATSSGQGNEQFF
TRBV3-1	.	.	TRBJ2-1	TGTGCCAGCAGCCCCAACGAGTTCACCTACAATGAGCAGTTCTTC	CASSPNEFTYNEQFF
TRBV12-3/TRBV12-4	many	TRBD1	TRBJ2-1	TGTGCCAGCAGACCGCGGGACAGGGGACATGAGCAGTTCTTC	CASRPRDRGHEQFF
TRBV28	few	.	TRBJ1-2	TGTGCCAGCAGTTTAGAGGTCTCCGGATTGGATCATGGCTACACCTTC	CASSLEVSGLDHGYTF